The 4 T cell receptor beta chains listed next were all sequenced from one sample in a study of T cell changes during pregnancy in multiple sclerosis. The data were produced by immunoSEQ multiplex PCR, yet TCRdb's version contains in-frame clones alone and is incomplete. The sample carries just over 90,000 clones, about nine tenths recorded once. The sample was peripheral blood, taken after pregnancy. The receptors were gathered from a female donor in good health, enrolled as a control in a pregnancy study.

The CDR3 spells CATSNSTVVTQYF. Written as DNA, the CDR3 is TGTGCCACCAGCAATTCTACAGTCGTTACGCAGTATTTT. The rearrangement uses TRBV15 and TRBJ2-3; D is ambiguous. V shed 4 bases and J shed 8 bases, with 13 bases lying between them. The CDR3 has 13 residues. CDR1 and CDR2 (germline): LNHNV, YYDKDF (reference sequence).

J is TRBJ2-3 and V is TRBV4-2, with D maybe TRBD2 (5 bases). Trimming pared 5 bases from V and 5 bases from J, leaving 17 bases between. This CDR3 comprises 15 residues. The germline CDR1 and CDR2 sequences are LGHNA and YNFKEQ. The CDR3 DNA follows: TGTGCCAGCAGCAGAGAACGGGGTAATGTAGATACGCAGTATTTT. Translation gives CASSRERGNVDTQYF.

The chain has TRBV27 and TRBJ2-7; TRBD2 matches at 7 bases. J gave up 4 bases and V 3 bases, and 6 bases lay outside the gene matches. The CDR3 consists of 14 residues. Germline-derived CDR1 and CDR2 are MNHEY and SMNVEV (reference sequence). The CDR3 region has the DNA TGTGCCAGCAGTTTGGGGAGCGGGGCATACGAGCAGTACTTC. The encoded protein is CASSLGSGAYEQYF.

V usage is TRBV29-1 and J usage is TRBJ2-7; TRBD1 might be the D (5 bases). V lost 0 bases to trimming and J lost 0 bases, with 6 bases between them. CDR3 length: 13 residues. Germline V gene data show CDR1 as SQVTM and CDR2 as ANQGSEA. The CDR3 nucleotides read TGCAGCGTTGAAGACACAGGCTCCTACGAGCAGTACTTC. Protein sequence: CSVEDTGSYEQYF.